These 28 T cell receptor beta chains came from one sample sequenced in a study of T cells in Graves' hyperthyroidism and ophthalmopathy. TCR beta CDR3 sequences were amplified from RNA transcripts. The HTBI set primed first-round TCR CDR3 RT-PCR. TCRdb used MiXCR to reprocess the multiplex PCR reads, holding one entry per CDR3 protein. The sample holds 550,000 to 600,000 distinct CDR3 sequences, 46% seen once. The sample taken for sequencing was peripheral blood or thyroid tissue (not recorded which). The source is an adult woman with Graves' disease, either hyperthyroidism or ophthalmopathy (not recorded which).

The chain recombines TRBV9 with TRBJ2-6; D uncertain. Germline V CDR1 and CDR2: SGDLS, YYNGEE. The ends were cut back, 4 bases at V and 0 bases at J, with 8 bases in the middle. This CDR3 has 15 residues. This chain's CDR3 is CASSTPSSGANVLTF. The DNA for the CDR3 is TGTGCCAGCAGCACTCCGAGCTCTGGGGCCAACGTCCTGACTTTC.

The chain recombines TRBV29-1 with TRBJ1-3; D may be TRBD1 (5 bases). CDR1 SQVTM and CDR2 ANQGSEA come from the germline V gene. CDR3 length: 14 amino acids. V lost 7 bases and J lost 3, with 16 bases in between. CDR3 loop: CSAQAGGFGNTIYF. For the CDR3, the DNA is TGCAGCGCCCAAGCTGGGGGGTTTGGAAACACCATATATTTT.

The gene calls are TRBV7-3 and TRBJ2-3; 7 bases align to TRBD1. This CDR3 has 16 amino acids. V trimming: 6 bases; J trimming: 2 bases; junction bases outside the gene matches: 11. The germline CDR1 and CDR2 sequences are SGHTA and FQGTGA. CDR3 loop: CASRRGGSGPTDTQYF. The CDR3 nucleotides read TGTGCCAGCAGGCGAGGGGGCAGCGGACCCACAGATACGCAGTATTTT.

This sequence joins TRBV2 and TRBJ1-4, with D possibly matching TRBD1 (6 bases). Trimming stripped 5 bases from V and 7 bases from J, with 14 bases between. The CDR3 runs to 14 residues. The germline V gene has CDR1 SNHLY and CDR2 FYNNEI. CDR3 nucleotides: TGTGCCAGCAGTTTGAGGGGGGCGTCTGAAAAACTGTTTTTT. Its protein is CASSLRGASEKLFF.

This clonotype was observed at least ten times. The CDR3 region has the DNA TGTGCCAGCAGCTTATGGGCAGGGGACACTGAAGCTTTCTTT. Its translation is CASSLWAGDTEAFF. This sequence joins TRBV11-2 and TRBJ1-1, with a tentative D call TRBD1 (6 bases). CDR1 and CDR2 (germline): SGHAT, FQNNGV. This CDR3 contains 14 residues. Trimming took 2 bases from V and 3 from J, leaving 10 bases between them.

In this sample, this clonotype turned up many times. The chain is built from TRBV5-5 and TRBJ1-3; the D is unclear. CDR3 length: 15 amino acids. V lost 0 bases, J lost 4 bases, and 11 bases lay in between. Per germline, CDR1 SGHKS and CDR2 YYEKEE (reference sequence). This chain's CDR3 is CASSLAGTEGNTIYF. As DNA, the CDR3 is TGTGCCAGCAGCTTGGCCGGAACTGAGGGAAACACCATATATTTT.

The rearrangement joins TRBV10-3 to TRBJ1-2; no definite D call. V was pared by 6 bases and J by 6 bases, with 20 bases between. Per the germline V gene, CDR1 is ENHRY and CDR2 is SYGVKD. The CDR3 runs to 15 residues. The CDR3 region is CAIRNVAGVEDGYTF. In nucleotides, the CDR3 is TGTGCCATCAGGAATGTAGCGGGAGTGGAAGATGGCTACACCTTC.

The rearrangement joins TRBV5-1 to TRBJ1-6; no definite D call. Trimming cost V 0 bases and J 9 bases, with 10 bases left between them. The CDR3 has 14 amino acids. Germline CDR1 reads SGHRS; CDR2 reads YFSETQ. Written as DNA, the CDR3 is TGCGCCAGCAGCTTGGTGGGGTTTCGTTCACCCCTCCACTTT. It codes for CASSLVGFRSPLHF.

CDR3 in DNA: TGCAGTGCTCTGTCGTTGTCCCAGCATTTT. Protein sequence: CSALSLSQHF. The V and J genes are TRBV20-1 and TRBJ1-5, with D uncertain. V was trimmed by 5 bases and J by 11 bases, leaving 10 bases between them. In germline, CDR1 is DFQATT, CDR2 SNEGSKA (reference sequence). The CDR3 sequence is 10 residues long.

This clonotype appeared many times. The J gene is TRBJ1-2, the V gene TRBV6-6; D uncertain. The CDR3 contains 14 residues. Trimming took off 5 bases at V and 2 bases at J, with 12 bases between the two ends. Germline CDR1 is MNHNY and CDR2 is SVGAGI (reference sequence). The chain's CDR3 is CASSDHYQNYGYTF. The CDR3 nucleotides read TGTGCCAGCAGTGATCACTACCAAAACTATGGCTACACCTTC.

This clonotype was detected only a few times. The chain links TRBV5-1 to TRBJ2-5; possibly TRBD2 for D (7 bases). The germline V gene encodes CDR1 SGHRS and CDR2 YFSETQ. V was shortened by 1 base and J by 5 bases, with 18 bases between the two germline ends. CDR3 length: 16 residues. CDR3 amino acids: CASSLSRGAADETQYF. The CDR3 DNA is TGCGCCAGCAGCTTGAGTCGGGGGGCGGCCGACGAGACCCAGTACTTC.

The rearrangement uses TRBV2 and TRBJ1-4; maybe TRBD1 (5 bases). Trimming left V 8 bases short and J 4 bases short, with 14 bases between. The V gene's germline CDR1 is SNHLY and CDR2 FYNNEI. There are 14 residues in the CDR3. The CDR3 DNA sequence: TGTGCCAGCGGGAGACCGGGGGTTAATGAAAAACTGTTTTTT. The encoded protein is CASGRPGVNEKLFF.

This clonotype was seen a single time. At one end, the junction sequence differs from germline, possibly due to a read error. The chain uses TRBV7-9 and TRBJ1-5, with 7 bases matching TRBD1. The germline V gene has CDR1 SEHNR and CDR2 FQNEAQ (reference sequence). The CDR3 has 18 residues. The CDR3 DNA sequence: TGTGCCGGCAGCATCGCCAAGGACAGGAGGATAAGCAATCAGCCCCAGCATTTT. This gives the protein CAGSIAKDRRISNQPQHF.

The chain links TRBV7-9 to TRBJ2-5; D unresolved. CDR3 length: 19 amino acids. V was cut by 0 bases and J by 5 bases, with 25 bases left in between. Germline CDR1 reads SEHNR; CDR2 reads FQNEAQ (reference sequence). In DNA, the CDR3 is TGTGCCAGCAGCTTAGCGGTTCGCTACCTCTTGAACACCGGGGAGACCCAGTACTTC. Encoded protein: CASSLAVRYLLNTGETQYF.

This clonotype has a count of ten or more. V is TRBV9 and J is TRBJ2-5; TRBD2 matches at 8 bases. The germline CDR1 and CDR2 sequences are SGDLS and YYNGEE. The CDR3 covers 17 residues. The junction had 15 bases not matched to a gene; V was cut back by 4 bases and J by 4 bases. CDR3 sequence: CASSPHRGTRVGETQYF. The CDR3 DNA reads TGTGCCAGCAGCCCCCACCGGGGGACTAGGGTAGGAGAGACCCAGTACTTC.

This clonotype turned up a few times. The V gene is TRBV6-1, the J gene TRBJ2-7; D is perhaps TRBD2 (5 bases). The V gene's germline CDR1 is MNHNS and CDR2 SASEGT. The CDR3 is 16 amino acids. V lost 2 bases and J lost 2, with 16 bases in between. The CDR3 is CASSETGFSPAYEQYF. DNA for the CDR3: TGTGCCAGCAGTGAAACGGGGTTCAGTCCCGCCTACGAGCAGTACTTC.

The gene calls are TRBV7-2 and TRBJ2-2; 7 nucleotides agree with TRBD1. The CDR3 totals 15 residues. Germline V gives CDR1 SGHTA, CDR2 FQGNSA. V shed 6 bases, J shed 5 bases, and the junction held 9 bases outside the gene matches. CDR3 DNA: TGTGCCAGCAGTACCGACAGGGTACAAACCGGGGAGCTGTTTTTT. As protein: CASSTDRVQTGELFF. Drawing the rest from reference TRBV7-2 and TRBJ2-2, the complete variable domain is GAGVSQSPSNKVTEKGKDVELRCDPISGHTALYWYRQSLGQGLEFLIYFQGNSAPDKSGLPSDRFSAERTGGSVSTLTIQRTQQEDSAVYLCASSTDRVQTGELFFGEGSRLTVL.

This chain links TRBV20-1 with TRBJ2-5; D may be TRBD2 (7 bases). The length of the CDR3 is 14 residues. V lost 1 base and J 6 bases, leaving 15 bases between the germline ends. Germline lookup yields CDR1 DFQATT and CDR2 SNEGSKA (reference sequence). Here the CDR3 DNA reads TGCAGTGCTAGAGGGGAGGGGGTTAGGAAGACCCAGTACTTC. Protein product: CSARGEGVRKTQYF.

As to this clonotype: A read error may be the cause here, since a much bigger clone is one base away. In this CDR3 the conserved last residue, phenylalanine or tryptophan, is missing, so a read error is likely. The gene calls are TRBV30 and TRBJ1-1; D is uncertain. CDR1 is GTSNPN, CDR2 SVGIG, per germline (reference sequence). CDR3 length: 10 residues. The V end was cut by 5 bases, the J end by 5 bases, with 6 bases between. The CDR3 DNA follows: TGTGCCTGGGCTCGGACTGAAGCTTTCCTT. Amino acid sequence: CAWARTEAFL.

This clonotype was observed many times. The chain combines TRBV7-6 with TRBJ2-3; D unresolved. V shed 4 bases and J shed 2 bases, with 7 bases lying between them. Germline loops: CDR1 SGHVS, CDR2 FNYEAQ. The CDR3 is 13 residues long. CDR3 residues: CASSSHYTDTQYF. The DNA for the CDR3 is TGTGCCAGCAGCTCACACTACACAGATACGCAGTATTTT. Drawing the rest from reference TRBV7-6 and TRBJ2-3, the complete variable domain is GAGVSQSPRYKVTKRGQDVALRCDPISGHVSLYWYRQALGQGPEFLTYFNYEAQQDKSGLPNDRFSAERPEGSISTLTIQRTEQRDSAMYRCASSSHYTDTQYFGPGTRLTVL.

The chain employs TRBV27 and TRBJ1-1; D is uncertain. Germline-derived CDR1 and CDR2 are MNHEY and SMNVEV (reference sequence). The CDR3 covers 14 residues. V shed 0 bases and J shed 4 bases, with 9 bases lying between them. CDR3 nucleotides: TGTGCCAGCAGTTTATCGATTCTGGGCACTGAAGCTTTCTTT. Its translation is CASSLSILGTEAFF.

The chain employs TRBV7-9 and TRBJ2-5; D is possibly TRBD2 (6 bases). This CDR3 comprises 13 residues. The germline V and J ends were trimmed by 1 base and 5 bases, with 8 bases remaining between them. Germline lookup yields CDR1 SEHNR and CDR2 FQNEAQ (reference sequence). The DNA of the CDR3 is TGTGCCAGCAGCTTAGATGCGGGGGAGACCCAGTACTTC. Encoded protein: CASSLDAGETQYF.

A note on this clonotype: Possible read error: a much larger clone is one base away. This CDR3 is CASSHNLNTGAFF. The CDR3 coding sequence is TGTGCCAGCAGTCATAACTTGAACACTGGAGCTTTCTTT. This chain connects TRBV6-2 or TRBV6-3 to TRBJ1-1; D is ambiguous. The CDR3 contains 13 residues. The V gene's germline CDR1 is MNHEY and CDR2 SVGEGT.

The CDR3 DNA follows: TGCAGCGTTGTCATAGGGGGTTCGGTGAACACTGAAGCTTTCTTT. This translates into CSVVIGGSVNTEAFF. The chain uses TRBV29-1 and TRBJ1-1; maybe TRBD1 (6 bases). V was clipped by 4 bases and J by 0 bases, with 15 bases between them. The CDR3 runs 15 residues. Germline loops: CDR1 SQVTM, CDR2 ANQGSEA.

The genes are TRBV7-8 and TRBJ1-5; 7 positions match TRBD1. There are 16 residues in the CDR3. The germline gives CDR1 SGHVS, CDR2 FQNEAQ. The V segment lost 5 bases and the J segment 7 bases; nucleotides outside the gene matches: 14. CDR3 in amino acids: CASSQQGGGSVQPQHF. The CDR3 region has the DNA TGTGCCAGCAGCCAGCAAGGGGGCGGCTCAGTCCAGCCCCAGCATTTT.

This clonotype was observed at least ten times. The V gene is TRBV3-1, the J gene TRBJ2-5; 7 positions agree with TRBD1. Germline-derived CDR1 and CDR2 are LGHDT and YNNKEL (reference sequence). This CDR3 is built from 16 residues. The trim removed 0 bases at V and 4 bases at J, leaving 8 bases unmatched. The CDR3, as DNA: TGTGCCAGCAGCCAAGAGGGGACAGCCTTACTAGAGACCCAGTACTTC. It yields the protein CASSQEGTALLETQYF.

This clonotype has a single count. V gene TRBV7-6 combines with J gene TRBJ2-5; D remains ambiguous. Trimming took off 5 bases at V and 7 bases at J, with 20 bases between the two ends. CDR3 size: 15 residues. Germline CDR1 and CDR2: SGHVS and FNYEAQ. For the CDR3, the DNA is TGTGCCAGCAGCCCCACCCGATCGGATGAAGCGACCCAGTACTTC. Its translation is CASSPTRSDEATQYF.

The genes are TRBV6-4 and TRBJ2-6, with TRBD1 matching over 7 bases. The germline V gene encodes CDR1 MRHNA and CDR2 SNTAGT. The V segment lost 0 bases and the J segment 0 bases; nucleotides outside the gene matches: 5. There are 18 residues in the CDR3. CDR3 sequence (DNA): TGTGCCAGCAGTGACTCGGAAGGGGGCCCCTCTGGGGCCAACGTCCTGACTTTC. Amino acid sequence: CASSDSEGGPSGANVLTF.